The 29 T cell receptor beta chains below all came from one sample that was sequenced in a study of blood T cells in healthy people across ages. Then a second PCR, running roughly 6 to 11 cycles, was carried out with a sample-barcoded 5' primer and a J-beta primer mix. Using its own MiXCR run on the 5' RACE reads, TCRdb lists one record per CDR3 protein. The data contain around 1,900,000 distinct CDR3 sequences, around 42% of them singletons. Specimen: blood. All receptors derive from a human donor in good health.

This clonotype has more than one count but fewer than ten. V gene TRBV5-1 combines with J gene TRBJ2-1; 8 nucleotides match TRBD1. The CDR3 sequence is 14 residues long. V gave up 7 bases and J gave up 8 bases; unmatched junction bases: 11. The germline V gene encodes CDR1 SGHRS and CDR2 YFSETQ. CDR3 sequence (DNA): TGCGCCAGCGGACTTATGACAGGGGAGGATGAGCAGTTCTTC. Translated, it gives CASGLMTGEDEQFF.

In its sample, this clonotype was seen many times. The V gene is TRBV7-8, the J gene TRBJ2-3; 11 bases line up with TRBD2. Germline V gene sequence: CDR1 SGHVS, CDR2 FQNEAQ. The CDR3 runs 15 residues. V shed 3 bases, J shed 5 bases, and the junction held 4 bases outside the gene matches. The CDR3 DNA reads TGTGCCAGCAGCTTTAGCGGGGGGGCGGTAGATACGCAGTATTTT. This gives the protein CASSFSGGAVDTQYF.

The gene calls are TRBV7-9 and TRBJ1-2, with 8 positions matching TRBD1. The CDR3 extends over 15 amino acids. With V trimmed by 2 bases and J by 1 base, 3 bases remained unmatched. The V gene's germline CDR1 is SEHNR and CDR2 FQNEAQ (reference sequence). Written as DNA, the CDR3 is TGTGCCAGCAGCTTAAACGACAGGGGTAACTATGGCTACACCTTC. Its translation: CASSLNDRGNYGYTF.

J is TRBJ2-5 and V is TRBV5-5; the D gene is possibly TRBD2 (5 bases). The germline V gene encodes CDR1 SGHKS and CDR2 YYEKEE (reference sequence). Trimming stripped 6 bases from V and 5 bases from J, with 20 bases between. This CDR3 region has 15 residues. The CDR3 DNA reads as TGTGCCAGCACCCTCGGACTCAGAGGGCCGGAGACCCAGTACTTC. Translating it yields CASTLGLRGPETQYF.

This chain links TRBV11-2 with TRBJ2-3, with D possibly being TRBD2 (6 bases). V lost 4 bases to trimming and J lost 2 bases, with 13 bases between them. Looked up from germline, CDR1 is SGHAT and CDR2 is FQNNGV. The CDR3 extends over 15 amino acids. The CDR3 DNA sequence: TGTGCCAGCAGCTACTCGGGACTGTCCACAGATACGCAGTATTTT. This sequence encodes CASSYSGLSTDTQYF. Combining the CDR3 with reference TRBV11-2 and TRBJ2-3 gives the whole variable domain EAGVAQSPRYKIIEKRQSVAFWCNPISGHATLYWYQQILGQGPKLLIQFQNNGVVDDSQLPKDRFSAERLKGVDSTLKIQPAKLEDSAVYLCASSYSGLSTDTQYFGPGTRLTVL.

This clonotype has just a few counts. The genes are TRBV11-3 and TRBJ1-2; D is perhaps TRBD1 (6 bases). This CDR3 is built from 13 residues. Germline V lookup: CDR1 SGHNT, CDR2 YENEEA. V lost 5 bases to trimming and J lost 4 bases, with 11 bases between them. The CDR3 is CASSGGQVYGYTF. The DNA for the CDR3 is TGTGCCAGCAGCGGGGGGCAAGTCTATGGCTACACCTTC. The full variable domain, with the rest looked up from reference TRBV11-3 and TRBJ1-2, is EAGVVQSPRYKIIEKKQPVAFWCNPISGHNTLYWYLQNLGQGPELLIRYENEEAVDDSQLPKDRFSAERLKGVDSTLKIQPAELGDSAVYLCASSGGQVYGYTFGSGTRLTVV.

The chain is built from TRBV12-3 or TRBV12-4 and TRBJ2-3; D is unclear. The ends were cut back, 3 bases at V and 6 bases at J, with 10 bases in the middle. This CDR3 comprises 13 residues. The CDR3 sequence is CASSFSFPDTQYF. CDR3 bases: TGTGCCAGCAGTTTTTCCTTTCCCGATACGCAGTATTTT.

CDR3 sequence: CASSLFPAKGTNYGYTF. The CDR3 DNA reads TGTGCCAGCAGTTTATTTCCAGCCAAGGGTACTAACTATGGCTACACCTTC. The chain combines TRBV28 with TRBJ1-2; D is unclear. Trimming removed 1 base at V and 0 bases at J, with 15 bases between. The germline gives CDR1 MDHEN, CDR2 SYDVKM. The CDR3 has 17 amino acids.

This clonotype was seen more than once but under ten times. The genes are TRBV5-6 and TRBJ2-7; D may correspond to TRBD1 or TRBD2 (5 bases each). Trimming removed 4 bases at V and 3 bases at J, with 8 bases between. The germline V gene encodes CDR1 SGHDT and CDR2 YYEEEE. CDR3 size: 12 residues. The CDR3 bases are TGTGCCAGCAGCGAGGGGAACTACGAGCAGTACTTC. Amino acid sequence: CASSEGNYEQYF.

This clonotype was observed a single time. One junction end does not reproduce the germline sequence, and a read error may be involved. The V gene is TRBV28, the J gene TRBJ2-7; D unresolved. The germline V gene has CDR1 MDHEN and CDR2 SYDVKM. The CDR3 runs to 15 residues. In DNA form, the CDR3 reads TGTACCAGCAGACGGCAGGCGTTTAGCTCCTACGAGCAGTACTTC. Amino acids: CTSRRQAFSSYEQYF. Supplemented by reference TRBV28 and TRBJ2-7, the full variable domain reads DVKVTQSSRYLVKRTGEKVFLECVQDMDHENMFWYRQDPGLGLRLIYFSYDVKMKEKGDIPEGYSVSREKKERFSLILESASTNQTSMYLCTSRRQAFSSYEQYFGPGTRLTVT.

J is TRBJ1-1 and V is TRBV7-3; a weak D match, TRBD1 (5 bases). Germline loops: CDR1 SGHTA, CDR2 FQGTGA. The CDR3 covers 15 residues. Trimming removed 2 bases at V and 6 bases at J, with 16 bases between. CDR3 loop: CASSLSGEGRPEAFF. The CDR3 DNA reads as TGTGCCAGCAGCTTATCGGGGGAGGGTCGGCCTGAAGCTTTCTTT.

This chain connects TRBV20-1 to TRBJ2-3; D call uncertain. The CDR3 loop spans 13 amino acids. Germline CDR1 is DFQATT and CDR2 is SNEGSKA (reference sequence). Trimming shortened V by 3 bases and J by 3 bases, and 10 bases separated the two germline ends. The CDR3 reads CSARPGITDTQYF. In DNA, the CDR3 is TGCAGTGCTAGGCCCGGCATAACAGATACGCAGTATTTT.

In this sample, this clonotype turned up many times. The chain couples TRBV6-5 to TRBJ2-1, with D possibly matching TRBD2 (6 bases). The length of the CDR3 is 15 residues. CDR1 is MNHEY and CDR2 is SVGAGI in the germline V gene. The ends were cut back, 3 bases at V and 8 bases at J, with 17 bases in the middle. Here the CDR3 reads CASSYWTGRGDEQFF. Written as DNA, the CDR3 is TGTGCCAGCAGTTATTGGACCGGCCGCGGGGATGAGCAGTTCTTC.

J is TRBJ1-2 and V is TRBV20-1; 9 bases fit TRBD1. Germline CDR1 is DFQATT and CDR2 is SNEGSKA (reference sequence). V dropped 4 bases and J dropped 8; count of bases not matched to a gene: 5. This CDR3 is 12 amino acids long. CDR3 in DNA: TGCAGTGCTAACACAGGGGGCGGAGGCTACACCTTC. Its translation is CSANTGGGGYTF.

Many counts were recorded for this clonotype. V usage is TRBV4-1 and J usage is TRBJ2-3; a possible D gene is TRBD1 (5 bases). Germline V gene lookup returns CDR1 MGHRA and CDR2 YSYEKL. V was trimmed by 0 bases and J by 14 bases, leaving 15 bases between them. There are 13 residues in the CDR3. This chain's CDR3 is CASSQDWGRFSYF. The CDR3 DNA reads TGCGCCAGCAGCCAAGATTGGGGCAGGTTTTCGTATTTT.

As DNA, the CDR3 is TGCAGTGCTAGAGATCGCCTCGGGACAGGCCAGCCCCAGCATTTT. Its translation: CSARDRLGTGQPQHF. The chain joins TRBV20-1 to TRBJ1-5; 8 nucleotides line up with TRBD1. The CDR3 length is 15 residues. V trimming: 0 bases; J trimming: 7 bases; junction bases outside the gene matches: 8. Per germline, CDR1 DFQATT and CDR2 SNEGSKA (reference sequence).

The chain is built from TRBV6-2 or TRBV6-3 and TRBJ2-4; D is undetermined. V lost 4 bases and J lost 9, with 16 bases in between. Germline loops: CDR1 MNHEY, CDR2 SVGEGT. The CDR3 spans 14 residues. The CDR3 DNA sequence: TGTGCCAGCAGTTCCTCCGTCCTTGAGAGCATTCAGTACTTC. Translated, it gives CASSSSVLESIQYF.

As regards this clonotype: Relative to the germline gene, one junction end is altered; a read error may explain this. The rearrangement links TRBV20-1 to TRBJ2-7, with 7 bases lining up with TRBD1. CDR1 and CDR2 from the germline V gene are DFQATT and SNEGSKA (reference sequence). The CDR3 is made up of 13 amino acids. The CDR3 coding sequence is TGCAGGGCTAGACCCAGGGGGAGTCCCGAGCAGTACTTC. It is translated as CRARPRGSPEQYF.

CDR3 amino acids: CASPGTGVITEAFF. The CDR3 bases are TGTGCCAGCCCCGGGACAGGGGTAATCACTGAAGCTTTCTTT. The chain uses TRBV28 and TRBJ1-1; 10 positions match TRBD1. With 8 bases clipped from V and 4 bases from J, the junction kept 7 bases outside the gene matches. The CDR3 has 14 residues. Germline lookup yields CDR1 MDHEN and CDR2 SYDVKM.

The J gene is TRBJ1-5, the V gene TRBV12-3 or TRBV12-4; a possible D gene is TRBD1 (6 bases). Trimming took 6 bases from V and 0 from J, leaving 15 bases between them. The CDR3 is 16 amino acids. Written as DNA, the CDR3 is TGTGCCAGCAGCTCGAGACAGGAGTATAGCAATCAGCCCCAGCATTTT. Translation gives CASSSRQEYSNQPQHF.

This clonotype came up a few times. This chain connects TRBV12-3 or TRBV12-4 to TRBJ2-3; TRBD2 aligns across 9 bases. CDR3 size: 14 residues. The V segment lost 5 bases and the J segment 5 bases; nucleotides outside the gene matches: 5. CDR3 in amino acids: CASSEGLAGDTQYF. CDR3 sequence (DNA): TGTGCCAGCAGTGAGGGACTAGCTGGAGATACGCAGTATTTT.

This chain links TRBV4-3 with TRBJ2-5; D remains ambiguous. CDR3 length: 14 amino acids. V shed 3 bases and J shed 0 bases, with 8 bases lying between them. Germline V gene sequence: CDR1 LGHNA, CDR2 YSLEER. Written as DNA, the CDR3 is TGCGCCAGCAGCCAGCTGGGCAACCAAGAGACCCAGTACTTC. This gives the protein CASSQLGNQETQYF.

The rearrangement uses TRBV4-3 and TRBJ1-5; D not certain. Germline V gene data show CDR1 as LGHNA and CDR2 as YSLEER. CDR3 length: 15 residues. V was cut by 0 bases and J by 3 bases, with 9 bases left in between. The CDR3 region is CASSQDIRFNQPQHF. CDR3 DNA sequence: TGCGCCAGCAGCCAAGATATCAGGTTCAATCAGCCCCAGCATTTT.

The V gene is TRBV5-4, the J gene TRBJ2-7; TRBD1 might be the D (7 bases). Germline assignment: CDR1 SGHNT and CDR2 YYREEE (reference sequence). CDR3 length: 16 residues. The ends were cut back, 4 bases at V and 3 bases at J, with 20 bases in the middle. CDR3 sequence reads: CASSGGTDRVYYEQYF. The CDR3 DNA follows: TGTGCCAGCAGCGGGGGGACTGACAGGGTTTACTACGAGCAGTACTTC.

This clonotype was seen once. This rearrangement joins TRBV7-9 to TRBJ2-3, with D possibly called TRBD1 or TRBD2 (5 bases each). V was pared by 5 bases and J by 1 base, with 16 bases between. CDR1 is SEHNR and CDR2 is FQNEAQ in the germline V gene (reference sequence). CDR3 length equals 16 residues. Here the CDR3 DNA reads TGTGCCAGCAGCACCGACGGGGCGCCTGGCACAGATACGCAGTATTTT. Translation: CASSTDGAPGTDTQYF.

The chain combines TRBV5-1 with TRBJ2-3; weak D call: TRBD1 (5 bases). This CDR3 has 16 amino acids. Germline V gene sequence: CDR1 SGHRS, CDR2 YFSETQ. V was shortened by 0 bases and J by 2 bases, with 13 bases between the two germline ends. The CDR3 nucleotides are TGCGCCAGCAGCTTGGAGGGCAGGGTCAACACAGATACGCAGTATTTT. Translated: CASSLEGRVNTDTQYF.

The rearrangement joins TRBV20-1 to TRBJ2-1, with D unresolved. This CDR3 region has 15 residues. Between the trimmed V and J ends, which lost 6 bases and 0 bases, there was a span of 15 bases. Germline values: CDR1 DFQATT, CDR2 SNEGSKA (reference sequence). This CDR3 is CSATNPASSYNEQFF. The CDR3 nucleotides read TGCAGTGCAACCAATCCGGCGAGCTCCTACAATGAGCAGTTCTTC.

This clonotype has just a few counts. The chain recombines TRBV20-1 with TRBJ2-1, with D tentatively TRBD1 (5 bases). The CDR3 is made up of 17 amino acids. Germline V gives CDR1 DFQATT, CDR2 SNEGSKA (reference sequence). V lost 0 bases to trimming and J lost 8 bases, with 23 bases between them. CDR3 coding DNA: TGCAGTGCTAGAGATCAAGGGGCCCTAATTACCGGCGATGAGCAGTTCTTC. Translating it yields CSARDQGALITGDEQFF.

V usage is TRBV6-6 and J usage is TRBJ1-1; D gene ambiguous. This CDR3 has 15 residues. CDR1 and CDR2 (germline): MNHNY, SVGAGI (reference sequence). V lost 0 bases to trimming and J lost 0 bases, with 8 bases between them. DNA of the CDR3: TGTGCCAGCAGTTACTCCAGTGTCATGAACACTGAAGCTTTCTTT. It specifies CASSYSSVMNTEAFF.